This TCR beta chain was sequenced in a study of blood T cell repertoires in COVID-19. Overall study: Donors in the United States, Italy and Spain gave samples during acute or convalescent COVID-19. T cells, B-cell-depleted T cells, or PBMCs supplied cDNA or gDNA.

With respect to this clone: The sample has other DNA sequences that encode this CDR3 too.

V dropped 4 bases and J dropped 1 base, with 14 bases sitting between them. The CDR3 contains 15 residues. Germline lookup yields CDR1 SGHRS and CDR2 YFSETQ. In the source study's methods: The authors estimated nucleated cell counts from reference gene primer amplification. TCRdb keeps only in-frame clones here, not all; method: immunoSEQ multiplex PCR. Clonal size and the V and J genes are those of that table, whereas D and trimming came from the DNA. The top ten clones hold 5% to 8.5% of a sample with 390,000 or so clones, nearly 90% of them seen once. The chain carries TRBV5-1 and TRBJ2-5; D is perhaps TRBD1 (5 bases). This TCR was recovered from a man between 18 and 29 years old with active or convalescent COVID-19. The sequenced sample consisted of peripheral blood. The CDR3: CASSPWGGSQETQYF. CDR3 coding DNA: TGCGCCAGCAGCCCATGGGGCGGCAGCCAAGAGACCCAGTACTTC.